Listed below are T cell receptor beta chains from one sample, sequenced in a study of T cells after yellow fever vaccination. TCRdb reprocessed the 5' RACE reads via MiXCR and lists one record per CDR3 protein. Counted here are 400,000 or so distinct CDR3 sequences, more than 9% occurring once; the ten biggest clones make up roughly a sixth. The source was PBMCs, collected on the day of the first yellow fever vaccination. These receptors originate from a man between 18 and 35 years old who received the YFV17D yellow fever vaccine. CDR3s include the opening cysteine and the closing phenylalanine or tryptophan. D genes are given only for firm matches. Clone size, where shown, is once, few, many, or a class for clones that have expanded.

abundance: -; j_gene: TRBJ2-3; d_gene: TRBD2; v_gene: TRBV7-8; CDR3aa: CASSVMRGFNTDTQYF; CDR3nt: TGTGCCAGCAGCGTAATGCGGGGGTTCAACACAGATACGCAGTATTTT
abundance: many; j_gene: TRBJ1-2; d_gene: -; v_gene: TRBV3-1; CDR3aa: CASSQDYYGYTF; CDR3nt: TGTGCCAGCAGCCAAGATTACTATGGCTACACCTTC
abundance: -; j_gene: TRBJ2-6; d_gene: -; v_gene: TRBV6-1; CDR3aa: CASSGGARNSGANVLTF; CDR3nt: TGTGCCAGCAGTGGGGGAGCCAGAAACTCTGGGGCCAACGTCCTGACTTTC
abundance: few; j_gene: TRBJ1-1; d_gene: -; v_gene: TRBV6-1; CDR3aa: CASSQKRGRTPEAFF; CDR3nt: TGTGCCAGCAGTCAAAAGCGGGGGAGAACCCCTGAAGCTTTCTTT
abundance: few; j_gene: TRBJ1-2; d_gene: TRBD1; v_gene: TRBV12-3/TRBV12-4; CDR3aa: CASSLSGQGNYGYTF; CDR3nt: TGTGCCAGCAGTTTGTCGGGACAGGGAAACTATGGCTACACCTTC
abundance: few; j_gene: TRBJ2-6; d_gene: -; v_gene: TRBV4-1; CDR3aa: CASSQGRSYSGANVLTF; CDR3nt: TGCGCCAGCAGCCAAGGCAGGTCCTACTCTGGGGCCAACGTCCTGACTTTC
abundance: few; j_gene: TRBJ2-3; d_gene: TRBD2; v_gene: TRBV20-1; CDR3aa: CSASTISGVMNTQYF; CDR3nt: TGCAGTGCTAGCACGATTAGCGGGGTGATGAATACGCAGTATTTT
abundance: -; j_gene: TRBJ2-1; d_gene: -; v_gene: TRBV12-3/TRBV12-4; CDR3aa: CASNQYSFRDNEQFF; CDR3nt: TGTGCCAGCAATCAGTATTCATTTAGGGACAACGAGCAGTTCTTC
abundance: few; j_gene: TRBJ2-1; d_gene: -; v_gene: TRBV7-6; CDR3aa: CASSFRPPDLPYNEQFF; CDR3nt: TGTGCCAGCAGCTTTAGGCCCCCTGACCTCCCCTACAATGAGCAGTTCTTC
abundance: -; j_gene: TRBJ1-2; d_gene: TRBD1; v_gene: TRBV28; CDR3aa: CADRGTGGYTF; CDR3nt: TGTGCAGATAGAGGGACAGGGGGCTACACCTTC
abundance: -; j_gene: TRBJ1-2; d_gene: TRBD1; v_gene: TRBV13; CDR3aa: CASSLDRGPGYTF; CDR3nt: TGTGCCAGCAGCTTAGATAGGGGGCCCGGCTACACCTTC
abundance: once; j_gene: TRBJ2-7; d_gene: -; v_gene: TRBV18; CDR3aa: CASSPPGRADEQYF; CDR3nt: TGTGCCAGCTCACCACCGGGGAGAGCAGACGAGCAGTACTTC
abundance: many; j_gene: TRBJ1-1; d_gene: -; v_gene: TRBV12-3/TRBV12-4; CDR3aa: CASSLGPGTEAFF; CDR3nt: TGTGCCAGCAGTTTAGGCCCGGGGACTGAAGCTTTCTTT
abundance: -; j_gene: TRBJ2-3; d_gene: -; v_gene: TRBV7-3; CDR3aa: CASSLNSGMADTQYF; CDR3nt: TGTGCCAGCAGCCTCAACAGTGGGATGGCAGATACGCAGTATTTT
abundance: few; j_gene: TRBJ2-3; d_gene: -; v_gene: TRBV25-1; CDR3aa: CASSVPLGATHGQYF; CDR3nt: TGTGCCAGCAGTGTACCCTTGGGGGCGACCCATGGGCAGTATTTT
abundance: -; j_gene: TRBJ2-7; d_gene: -; v_gene: TRBV7-8; CDR3aa: CASSLSGQSYEQYF; CDR3nt: TGTGCCAGCAGCTTAAGTGGACAGTCCTACGAGCAGTACTTC
abundance: -; j_gene: TRBJ1-1; d_gene: -; v_gene: TRBV6-1; CDR3aa: CASSRTGGATEAFF; CDR3nt: TGTGCCAGCAGCCGAACTGGTGGGGCCACTGAAGCTTTCTTT
abundance: -; j_gene: TRBJ1-1; d_gene: TRBD1; v_gene: TRBV18; CDR3aa: CASSPGQGGLATEAFF; CDR3nt: TGTGCCAGCTCACCAGGACAGGGCGGGTTAGCAACTGAAGCTTTCTTT
abundance: few; j_gene: TRBJ1-1; d_gene: -; v_gene: TRBV6-2/TRBV6-3; CDR3aa: CASSWVPMNTEAFF; CDR3nt: TGTGCCAGCAGTTGGGTCCCTATGAACACTGAAGCTTTCTTT
abundance: many; j_gene: TRBJ2-5; d_gene: -; v_gene: TRBV5-1; CDR3aa: CASSFTGLETQYF; CDR3nt: TGCGCCAGCAGCTTTACGGGGTTGGAGACCCAGTACTTC
abundance: many; j_gene: TRBJ1-1; d_gene: -; v_gene: TRBV29-1; CDR3aa: CSVETRDTEAFF; CDR3nt: TGCAGCGTTGAGACCCGAGACACTGAAGCTTTCTTT
abundance: few; j_gene: TRBJ1-6; d_gene: TRBD1; v_gene: TRBV6-1; CDR3aa: CASARDRGVTLHF; CDR3nt: TGTGCCAGCGCCCGGGACAGGGGGGTTACCCTCCACTTT
abundance: many; j_gene: TRBJ2-1; d_gene: TRBD2; v_gene: TRBV5-1; CDR3aa: CASSLNSGGAWDEQFF; CDR3nt: TGCGCCAGCAGCTTGAACAGCGGGGGGGCCTGGGATGAGCAGTTCTTC
abundance: -; j_gene: TRBJ1-1; d_gene: -; v_gene: TRBV7-3; CDR3aa: CASSTTVNTEAFF; CDR3nt: TGTGCCAGCAGCACGACGGTAAACACTGAAGCTTTCTTT
abundance: few; j_gene: TRBJ1-2; d_gene: -; v_gene: TRBV27; CDR3aa: CASTRGGNYGYTF; CDR3nt: TGTGCCAGCACCCGGGGGGGAAACTATGGCTACACCTTC
abundance: many; j_gene: TRBJ2-2; d_gene: -; v_gene: TRBV5-6; CDR3aa: CASSLLLTGELFF; CDR3nt: TGTGCCAGCAGCCTTCTTCTCACCGGGGAGCTGTTTTTT
abundance: -; j_gene: TRBJ2-3; d_gene: -; v_gene: TRBV7-3; CDR3aa: CASSPGGTSDTQYF; CDR3nt: TGTGCCAGCAGCCCAGGGGGGACCTCAGATACGCAGTATTTT
abundance: few; j_gene: TRBJ1-4; d_gene: -; v_gene: TRBV4-2; CDR3aa: CASSQEVRGNEKLFF; CDR3nt: TGTGCCAGCAGCCAAGAGGTCCGGGGAAATGAAAAACTGTTTTTT
abundance: -; j_gene: TRBJ1-2; d_gene: -; v_gene: TRBV5-1; CDR3aa: CASSLGPEGNYGYTF; CDR3nt: TGCGCCAGCAGCTTGGGACCAGAGGGAAACTATGGCTACACCTTC
abundance: few; j_gene: TRBJ2-1; d_gene: -; v_gene: TRBV5-5; CDR3aa: CASSSGRQTKQFF; CDR3nt: TGTGCCAGCAGCTCCGGACGGCAGACAAAGCAGTTCTTC
abundance: few; j_gene: TRBJ1-2; d_gene: -; v_gene: TRBV12-3/TRBV12-4; CDR3aa: CASSFGHAYGYTF; CDR3nt: TGTGCCAGCAGTTTCGGGCACGCCTATGGCTACACCTTC
abundance: -; j_gene: TRBJ1-1; d_gene: TRBD1; v_gene: TRBV12-3/TRBV12-4; CDR3aa: CASSTRGAFNEAFF; CDR3nt: TGTGCCAGCAGCACCAGGGGGGCGTTTAATGAAGCTTTCTTT